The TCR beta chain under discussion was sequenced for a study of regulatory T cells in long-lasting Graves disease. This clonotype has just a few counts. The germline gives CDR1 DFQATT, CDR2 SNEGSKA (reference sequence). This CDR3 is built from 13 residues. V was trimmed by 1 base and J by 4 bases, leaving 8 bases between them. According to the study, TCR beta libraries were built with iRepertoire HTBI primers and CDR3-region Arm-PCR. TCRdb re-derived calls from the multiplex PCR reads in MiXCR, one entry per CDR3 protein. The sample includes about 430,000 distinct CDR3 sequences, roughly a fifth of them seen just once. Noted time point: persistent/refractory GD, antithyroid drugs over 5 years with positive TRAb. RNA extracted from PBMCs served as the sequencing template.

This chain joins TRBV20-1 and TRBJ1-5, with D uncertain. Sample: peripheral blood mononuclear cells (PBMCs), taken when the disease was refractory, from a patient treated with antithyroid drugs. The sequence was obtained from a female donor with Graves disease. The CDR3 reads CSARVDSNQPQHF. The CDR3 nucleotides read TGCAGTGCTAGAGTGGACTCAAATCAGCCCCAGCATTTT.